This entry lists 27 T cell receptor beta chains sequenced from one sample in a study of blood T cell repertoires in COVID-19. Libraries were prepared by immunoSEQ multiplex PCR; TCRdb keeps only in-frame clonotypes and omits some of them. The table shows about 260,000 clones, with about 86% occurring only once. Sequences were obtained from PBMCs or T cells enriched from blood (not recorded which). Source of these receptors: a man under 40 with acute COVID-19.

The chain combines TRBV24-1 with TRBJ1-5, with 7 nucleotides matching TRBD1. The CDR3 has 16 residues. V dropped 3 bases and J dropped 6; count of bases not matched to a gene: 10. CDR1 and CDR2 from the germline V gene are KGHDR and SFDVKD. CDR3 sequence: CATSDPMTGRAQPQHF. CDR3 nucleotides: TGTGCCACCAGTGATCCGATGACAGGGCGGGCTCAGCCCCAGCATTTT.

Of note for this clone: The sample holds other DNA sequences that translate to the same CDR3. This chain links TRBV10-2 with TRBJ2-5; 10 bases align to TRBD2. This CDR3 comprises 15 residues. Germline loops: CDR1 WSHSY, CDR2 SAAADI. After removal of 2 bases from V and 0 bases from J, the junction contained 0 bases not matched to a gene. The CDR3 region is CASSESGRDQETQYF. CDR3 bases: TGCGCCAGCAGTGAGAGCGGGAGGGACCAAGAGACCCAGTACTTC.

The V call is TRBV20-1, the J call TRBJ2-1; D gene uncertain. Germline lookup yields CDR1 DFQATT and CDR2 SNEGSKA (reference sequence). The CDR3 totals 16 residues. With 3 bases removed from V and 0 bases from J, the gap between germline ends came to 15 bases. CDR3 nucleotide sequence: TGCAGTGCTAGTGACCCCTCTTACAGCTCCTACAATGAGCAGTTCTTC. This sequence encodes CSASDPSYSSYNEQFF.

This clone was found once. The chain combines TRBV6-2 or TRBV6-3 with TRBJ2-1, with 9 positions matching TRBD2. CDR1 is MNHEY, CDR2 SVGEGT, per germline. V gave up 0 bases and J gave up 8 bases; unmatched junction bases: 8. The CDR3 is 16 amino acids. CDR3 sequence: CASSYSAGGPRHEQFF. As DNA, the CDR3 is TGTGCCAGCAGTTACTCGGCGGGAGGGCCTAGGCATGAGCAGTTCTTC.

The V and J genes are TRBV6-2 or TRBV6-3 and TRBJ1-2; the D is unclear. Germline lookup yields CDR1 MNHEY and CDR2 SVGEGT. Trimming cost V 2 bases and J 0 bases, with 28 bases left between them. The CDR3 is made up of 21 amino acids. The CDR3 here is CASSYAPFFEEASKPNYGYTF. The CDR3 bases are TGTGCCAGCAGTTACGCTCCGTTTTTTGAGGAAGCGTCAAAGCCTAACTATGGCTACACCTTC.

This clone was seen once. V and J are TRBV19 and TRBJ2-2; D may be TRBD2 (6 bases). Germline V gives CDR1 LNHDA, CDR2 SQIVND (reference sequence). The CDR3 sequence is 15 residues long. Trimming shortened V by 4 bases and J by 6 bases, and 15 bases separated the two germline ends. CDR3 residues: CASSTPRGLAGELFF. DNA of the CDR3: TGTGCCAGTAGTACCCCCCGGGGGTTGGCCGGGGAGCTGTTTTTT. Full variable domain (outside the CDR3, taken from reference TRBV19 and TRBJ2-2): DGGITQSPKYLFRKEGQNVTLSCEQNLNHDAMYWYRQDPGQGLRLIYYSQIVNDFQKGDIAEGYSVSREKKESFPLTVTSAQKNPTAFYLCASSTPRGLAGELFFGEGSRLTVL.

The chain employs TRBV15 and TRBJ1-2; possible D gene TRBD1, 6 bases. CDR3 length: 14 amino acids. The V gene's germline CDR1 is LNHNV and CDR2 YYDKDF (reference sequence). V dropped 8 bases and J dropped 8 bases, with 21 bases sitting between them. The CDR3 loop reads CATEKGDAGGGYTF. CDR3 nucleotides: TGTGCCACCGAAAAGGGGGACGCCGGAGGCGGCTACACCTTC. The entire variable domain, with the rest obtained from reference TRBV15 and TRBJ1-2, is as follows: DAMVIQNPRYQVTQFGKPVTLSCSQTLNHNVMYWYQQKSSQAPKLLFHYYDKDFNNEADTPDNFQSRRPNTSFCFLDIRSPGLGDTAMYLCATEKGDAGGGYTFGSGTRLTVV.

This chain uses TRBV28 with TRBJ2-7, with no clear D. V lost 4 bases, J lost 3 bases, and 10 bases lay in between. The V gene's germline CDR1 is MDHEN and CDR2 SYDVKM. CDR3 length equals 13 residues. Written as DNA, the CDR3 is TGTGCCAGCAGTTCGAACTCCGACTACGAGCAGTACGTC. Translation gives CASSSNSDYEQYV.

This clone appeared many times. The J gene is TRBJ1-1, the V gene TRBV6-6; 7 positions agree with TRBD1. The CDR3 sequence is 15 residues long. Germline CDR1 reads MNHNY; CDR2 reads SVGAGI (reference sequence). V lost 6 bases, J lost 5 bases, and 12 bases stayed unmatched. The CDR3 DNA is TGTGCCAGCAGCCACAACAGGGGCCCGGGGACTGAAGCTTTCTTT. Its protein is CASSHNRGPGTEAFF.

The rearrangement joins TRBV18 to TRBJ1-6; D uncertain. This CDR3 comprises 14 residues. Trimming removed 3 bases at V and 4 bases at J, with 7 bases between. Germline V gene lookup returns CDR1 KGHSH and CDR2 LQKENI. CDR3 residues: CASSPGEYNSPLHF. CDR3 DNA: TGTGCCAGCTCACCGGGAGAGTATAATTCACCCCTCCACTTT.

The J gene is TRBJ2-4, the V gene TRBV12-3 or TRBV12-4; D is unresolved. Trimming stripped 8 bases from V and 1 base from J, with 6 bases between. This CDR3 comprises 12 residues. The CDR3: CASARAKNIQYF. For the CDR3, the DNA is TGTGCCAGCGCCAGGGCCAAAAACATTCAGTACTTC.

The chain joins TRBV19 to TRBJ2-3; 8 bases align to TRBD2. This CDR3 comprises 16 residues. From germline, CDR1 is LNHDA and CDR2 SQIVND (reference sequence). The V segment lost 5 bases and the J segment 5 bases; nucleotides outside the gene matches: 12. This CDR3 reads CASSPSNGGALDTQYF. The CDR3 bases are TGTGCCAGTAGTCCCTCCAACGGGGGGGCCTTAGATACGCAGTATTTT.

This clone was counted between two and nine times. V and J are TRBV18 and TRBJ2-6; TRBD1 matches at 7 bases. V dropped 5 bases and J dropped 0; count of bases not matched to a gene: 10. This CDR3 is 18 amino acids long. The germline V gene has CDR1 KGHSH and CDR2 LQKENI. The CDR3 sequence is CASSTRDRIPSGANVLTF. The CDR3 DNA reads TGTGCCAGCTCAACCCGGGACAGAATTCCCTCTGGGGCCAACGTCCTGACTTTC.

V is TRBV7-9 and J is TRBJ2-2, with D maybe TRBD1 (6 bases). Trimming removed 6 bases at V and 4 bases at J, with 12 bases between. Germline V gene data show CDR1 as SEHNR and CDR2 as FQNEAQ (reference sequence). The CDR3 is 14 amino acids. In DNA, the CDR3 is TGTGCCAGCAGGCCCGGGACAACCACCGGGGAGCTGTTTTTT. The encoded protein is CASRPGTTTGELFF. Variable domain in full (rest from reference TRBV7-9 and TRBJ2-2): DTGVSQNPRHKITKRGQNVTFRCDPISEHNRLYWYRQTLGQGPEFLTYFQNEAQLEKSRLLSDRFSAERPKGSFSTLEIQRTEQGDSAMYLCASRPGTTTGELFFGEGSRLTVL.

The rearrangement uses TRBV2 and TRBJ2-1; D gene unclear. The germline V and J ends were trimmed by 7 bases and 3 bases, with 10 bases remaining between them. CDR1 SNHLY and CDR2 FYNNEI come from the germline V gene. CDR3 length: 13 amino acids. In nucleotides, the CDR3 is TGTGCCAGCATAATCGAGCGCTACAATGAGCAGTTCTTC. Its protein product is CASIIERYNEQFF. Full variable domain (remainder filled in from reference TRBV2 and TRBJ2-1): EPEVTQTPSHQVTQMGQEVILRCVPISNHLYFYWYRQILGQKVEFLVSFYNNEISEKSEIFDDQFSVERPDGSNFTLKIRSTKLEDSAMYFCASIIERYNEQFFGPGTRLTVL.

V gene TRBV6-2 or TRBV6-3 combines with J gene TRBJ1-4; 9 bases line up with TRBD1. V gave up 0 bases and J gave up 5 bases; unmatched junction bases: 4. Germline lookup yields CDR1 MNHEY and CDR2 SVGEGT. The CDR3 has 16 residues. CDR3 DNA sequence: TGTGCCAGCAGTTACTCGACGGGACAGGGAAATGAAAAACTGTTTTTT. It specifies CASSYSTGQGNEKLFF.

In DNA, the CDR3 is TGTGCCGCAAGACAGGGGGTTACCGGGGAGCTGTTTTTT. Protein: CAARQGVTGELFF. This chain links TRBV19 with TRBJ2-2, with 9 bases that match TRBD1. V dropped 11 bases and J dropped 5; count of bases not matched to a gene: 6. This CDR3 contains 13 residues. In germline, CDR1 is LNHDA, CDR2 SQIVND (reference sequence).

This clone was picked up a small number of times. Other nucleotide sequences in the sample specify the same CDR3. The CDR3 nucleotides are TGTGCCAGCTCACCGGGACAGGGAAATTCACCCCTCCACTTT. Its translation: CASSPGQGNSPLHF. The J gene is TRBJ1-6, the V gene TRBV18; 9 bases are a match to TRBD1. The CDR3 sequence is 14 residues long. Germline V gene lookup returns CDR1 KGHSH and CDR2 LQKENI. Trimming removed 3 bases from V and 7 bases from J; junction bases left unmatched: 1. The full variable domain, rest sourced from reference TRBV18 and TRBJ1-6, is NAGVMQNPRHLVRRRGQEARLRCSPMKGHSHVYWYRQLPEEGLKFMVYLQKENIIDESGMPKERFSAEFPKEGPSILRIQQVVRGDSAAYFCASSPGQGNSPLHFGNGTRLTVT.

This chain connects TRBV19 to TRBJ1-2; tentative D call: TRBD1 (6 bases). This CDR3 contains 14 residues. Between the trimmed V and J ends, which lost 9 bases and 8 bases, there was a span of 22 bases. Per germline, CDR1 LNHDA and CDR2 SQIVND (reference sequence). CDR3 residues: CASTLREGVSGYTF. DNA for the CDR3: TGTGCCAGCACCCTTAGGGAGGGGGTAAGCGGCTACACCTTC.

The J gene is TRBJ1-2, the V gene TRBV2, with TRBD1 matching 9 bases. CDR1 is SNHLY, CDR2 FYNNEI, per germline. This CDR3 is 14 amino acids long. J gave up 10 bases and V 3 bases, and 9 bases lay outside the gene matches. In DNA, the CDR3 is TGTGCCAGCAGTGATAAGCAGGACAGGGGCGCCTACACCTTC. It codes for CASSDKQDRGAYTF.

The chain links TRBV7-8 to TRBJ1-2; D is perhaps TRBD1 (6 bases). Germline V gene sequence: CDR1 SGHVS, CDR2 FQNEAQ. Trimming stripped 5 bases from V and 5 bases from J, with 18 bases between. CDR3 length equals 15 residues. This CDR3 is CASSSPGTPLYGYTF. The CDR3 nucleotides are TGTGCCAGCAGCAGTCCCGGGACACCTTTGTATGGCTACACCTTC.

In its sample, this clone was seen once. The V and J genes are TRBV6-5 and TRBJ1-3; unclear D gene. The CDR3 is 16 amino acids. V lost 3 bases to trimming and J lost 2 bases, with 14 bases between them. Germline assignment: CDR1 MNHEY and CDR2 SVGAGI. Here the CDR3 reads CASSYGREATGNTIYF. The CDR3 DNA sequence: TGTGCCAGCAGTTATGGTAGGGAGGCCACTGGAAACACCATATATTTT.

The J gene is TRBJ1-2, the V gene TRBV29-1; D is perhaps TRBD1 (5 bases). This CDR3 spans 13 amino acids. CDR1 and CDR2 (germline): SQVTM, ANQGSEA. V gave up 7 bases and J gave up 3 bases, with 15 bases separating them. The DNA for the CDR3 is TGCAGCGCCGAAAAGGGAGGGGACTATGGCTACACCTTC. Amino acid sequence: CSAEKGGDYGYTF.

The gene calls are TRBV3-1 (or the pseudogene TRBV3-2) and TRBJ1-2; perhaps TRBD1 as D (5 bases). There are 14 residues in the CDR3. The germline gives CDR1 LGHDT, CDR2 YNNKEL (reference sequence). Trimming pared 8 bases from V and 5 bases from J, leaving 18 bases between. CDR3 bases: TGTGCCAGCGGAAACAAGGGGATCCGATATGGCTACACCTTC. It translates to CASGNKGIRYGYTF.

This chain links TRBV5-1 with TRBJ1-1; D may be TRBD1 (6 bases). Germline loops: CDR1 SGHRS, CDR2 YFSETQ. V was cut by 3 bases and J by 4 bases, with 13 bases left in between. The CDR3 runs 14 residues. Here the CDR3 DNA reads TGCGCCAGCAGCTCCCGGGACACCGGCACTGAAGCTTTCTTT. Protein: CASSSRDTGTEAFF. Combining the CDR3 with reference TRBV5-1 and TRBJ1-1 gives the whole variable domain KAGVTQTPRYLIKTRGQQVTLSCSPISGHRSVSWYQQTPGQGLQFLFEYFSETQRNKGNFPGRFSGRQFSNSRSEMNVSTLELGDSALYLCASSSRDTGTEAFFGQGTRLTVV.

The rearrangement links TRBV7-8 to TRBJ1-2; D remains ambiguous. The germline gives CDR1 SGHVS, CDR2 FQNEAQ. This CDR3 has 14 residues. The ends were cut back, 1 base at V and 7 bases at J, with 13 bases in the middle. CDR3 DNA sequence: TGTGCCAGCAGCTTAGTCGAGACCTCAGGTGGCTACACCTTC. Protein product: CASSLVETSGGYTF.

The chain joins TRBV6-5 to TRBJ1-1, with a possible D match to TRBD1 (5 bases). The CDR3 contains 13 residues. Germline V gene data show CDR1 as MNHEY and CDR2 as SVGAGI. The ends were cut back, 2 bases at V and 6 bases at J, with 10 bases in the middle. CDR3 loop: CASSYGLQAEAFF. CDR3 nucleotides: TGTGCCAGCAGTTACGGATTACAGGCTGAAGCTTTCTTT.